This TCR beta chain is from a study of T cell changes during pregnancy in multiple sclerosis (dated by TCRdb to between 2019 and 2020). With respect to the entire study: The study looked at changes in the T cell repertoire across pregnancy in women with multiple sclerosis.

Concerning this clone itself: This receptor's antigen is unknown. Base-call qualities are not available, and no considerably larger clone is one nucleotide away.

The library relied on the immunoSEQ multiplex PCR assay. The immuneACCESS repertoire file appears here via TCRdb, limited to in-frame rearrangements. These files lack a portion of the clones; in checked studies, under half of the deficit traces to unresolved V genes, and the cause of the others is not known. The sample yields tens of thousands of clones; approximately 92% were counted once. Just over 2% of the sample is taken by the ten largest. Sequences were derived from peripheral blood, sampled after pregnancy. This clonotype was obtained from a female donor with multiple sclerosis, enrolled in a pregnancy study.

The CDR3 in this case is CASRLEPQGQPQHF. The DNA sequence is as follows: TGTGCCAGCAGATTAGAACCTCAGGGACAGCCCCAGCATTTT. The sequence is built from TRBV27 and TRBJ1-5; matching of 5 bases hints at TRBD1 as the D gene. V is pared back by 6 bases and J by 7 bases, with 16 bases lying between the germline termini. The cysteine opens and the phenylalanine closes a CDR3 of 14 amino acids. Only the CDR3 part of the read is kept: 42 bases, read in frame from the first base. The germline V gene (reference sequence) gives CDR1 as MNHEY and CDR2 as SMNVEV.